This TCR beta chain was identified during a study of blood T cells in healthy people across ages. Findings and limits, study-wide: Long-lived donors exceeded aged donors in naive CD4+ cells and diversity.

Ten milliliters of peripheral blood were drawn from each donor into EDTA-treated tubes. About this clonotype itself: Its target is not known.

Sample-barcoded 5' priming and a J-beta primer mix drove a second PCR of roughly 6 to 12 cycles. MiXCR, run by TCRdb on the 5' RACE reads, gives a single entry per CDR3 protein. The table records approximately 820,000 distinct CDR3 sequences, roughly 44% of them present only once. The sequenced sample consisted of blood. This receptor was taken from a man between 60 and 75 years old in good health.

The CDR3, as DNA: TGTGCCAGCAGCTTACGGTCCGGGGGCTCAAGCAATCAGCCCCAGCATTTT. It is translated as CASSLRSGGSSNQPQHF. The chain uses TRBV13 and TRBJ1-5; D is possibly TRBD1 (6 bases). Trimming took 2 bases from V and 1 from J, leaving 15 bases between them. There are 17 residues in the CDR3. Per germline, CDR1 PRHDT and CDR2 FYEKMQ (reference sequence).